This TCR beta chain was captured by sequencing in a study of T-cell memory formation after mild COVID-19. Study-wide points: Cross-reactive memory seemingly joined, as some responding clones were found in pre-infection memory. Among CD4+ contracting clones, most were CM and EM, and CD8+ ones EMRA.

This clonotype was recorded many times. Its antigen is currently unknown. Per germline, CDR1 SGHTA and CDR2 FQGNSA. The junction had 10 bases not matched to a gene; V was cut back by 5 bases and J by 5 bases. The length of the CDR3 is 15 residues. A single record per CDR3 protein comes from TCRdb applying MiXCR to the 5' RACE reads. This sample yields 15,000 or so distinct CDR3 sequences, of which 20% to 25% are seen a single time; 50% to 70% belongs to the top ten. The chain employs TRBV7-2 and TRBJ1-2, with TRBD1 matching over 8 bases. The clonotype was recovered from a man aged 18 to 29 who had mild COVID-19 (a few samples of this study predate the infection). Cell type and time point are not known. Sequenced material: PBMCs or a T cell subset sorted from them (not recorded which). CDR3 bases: TGTGCCAGCAGCCCTGGTTCGGACAGGGATTATGGCTACACCTTC. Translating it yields CASSPGSDRDYGYTF.